This record concerns one TCR beta chain sequence. The data originate from a study of shared T cell receptors in the human thymus. Germline V gene sequence: CDR1 SGHTA, CDR2 FQGNSA. The ends lost 5 bases at V and 2 bases at J; junction bases unmatched: 10. The CDR3 runs to 16 residues. Libraries were prepared by immunoSEQ multiplex PCR; TCRdb keeps only in-frame clonotypes and omits some of them. Among 450,000 to 650,000 clones listed, around 82% were seen once. These data were likewise used in another study, on human thymus T cells.

This receptor was taken from a boy less than two years old with a congenital heart defect. The source material was thymocytes. This chain joins TRBV7-2 and TRBJ2-7, with 9 positions matching TRBD1. The CDR3 reads CASSAEQGAFPYEQYF. DNA of the CDR3: TGTGCCAGCAGCGCCGAACAGGGGGCCTTCCCCTACGAGCAGTACTTC.